The 8 T cell receptor beta chains given below trace back to one sample, sequenced in a study of regulatory T cells in long-lasting Graves disease. Time point in this sample: newly diagnosed GD, antithyroid drugs for less than 3 months. The TCR library was made from RNA that had been extracted from PBMCs in TRIzol. Arm-PCR of CDR3 regions and iRepertoire HTBI primers were used to build TCR beta libraries. TCRdb used MiXCR to reprocess the multiplex PCR reads, holding one entry per CDR3 protein. This table has hundreds of thousands of distinct CDR3 sequences, around 17% appearing once. These records were also assigned to another study, of T cells in Graves' hyperthyroidism and ophthalmopathy.

The sequencing used peripheral blood mononuclear cells (PBMCs), collected at new diagnosis, from a patient treated with antithyroid drugs. Receptor source: a woman under 40 with Graves disease.

This clonotype was counted a few times. In DNA form, the CDR3 reads TGCGCCAGCAGCCAAGAGGTGCCCCACAATGAGCAGTTCTTC. This gives the protein CASSQEVPHNEQFF. The V call is TRBV4-1, the J call TRBJ2-1; no reliable D call. Germline V gene lookup returns CDR1 MGHRA and CDR2 YSYEKL. The V end was cut by 0 bases, the J end by 5 bases, with 8 bases between. This CDR3 region has 14 residues.

There are many counts of this clonotype. The chain has TRBV7-3 and TRBJ2-3; D is unclear. With 1 base removed from V and 5 bases from J, the gap between germline ends came to 13 bases. CDR1 and CDR2 from the germline V gene are SGHTA and FQGTGA. There are 15 residues in the CDR3. The CDR3 DNA reads as TGTGCCAGCAGCTTAAGTCCAGGAACCCGAGATACGCAGTATTTT. Its protein product is CASSLSPGTRDTQYF.

This chain connects TRBV6-2 or TRBV6-3 to TRBJ1-2; 7 positions agree with TRBD1. V dropped 6 bases and J dropped 4; count of bases not matched to a gene: 5. Germline lookup yields CDR1 MNHEY and CDR2 SVGEGT. The CDR3 has 13 residues. The CDR3: CASSRDSAYGYTF. The CDR3 DNA is TGTGCCAGCAGCCGGGACAGTGCCTATGGCTACACCTTC.

CDR3 coding DNA: TGTGCCAGCAGCCTAGTGGACGGAGCTTTCTTT. Translated: CASSLVDGAFF. The genes are TRBV3-1 and TRBJ1-1; D ambiguous. The V gene lost 4 bases and the J gene lost 10 bases, with 10 bases spanning the gap. The CDR3 extends over 11 amino acids. CDR1 LGHDT and CDR2 YNNKEL come from the germline V gene (reference sequence).

This clonotype came up many times. The rearrangement joins TRBV3-1 to TRBJ1-4; D uncertain. V was shortened by 1 base and J by 8 bases, with 14 bases between the two germline ends. Germline CDR1 LGHDT, CDR2 YNNKEL (reference sequence). This CDR3 is 15 amino acids long. The CDR3 nucleotides are TGTGCCAGCAGCCAAGGTCGTACCTTCCTGGAAAAACTGTTTTTT. It specifies CASSQGRTFLEKLFF.

This clonotype was found a few times. The rearrangement links TRBV10-3 to TRBJ2-3; D is unresolved. Germline-derived CDR1 and CDR2 are ENHRY and SYGVKD. CDR3 size: 12 residues. Trimming pared 6 bases from V and 2 bases from J, leaving 6 bases between. The CDR3 sequence: CAISDDTDTQYF. The CDR3 DNA follows: TGTGCCATCAGCGATGACACAGATACGCAGTATTTT.

Many counts were recorded for this clonotype. The chain combines TRBV28 with TRBJ2-7, with 13 positions matching TRBD2. V lost 6 bases to trimming and J lost 0 bases; unmatched junction nucleotides: 8. This CDR3 region has 17 residues. Germline V gene lookup returns CDR1 MDHEN and CDR2 SYDVKM. CDR3 DNA sequence: TGTGCCAGCAGCCCATCCGGGACTAGCGGGACCTCCTACGAGCAGTACTTC. Its protein is CASSPSGTSGTSYEQYF.

The chain carries TRBV28 and TRBJ2-1; D remains unclear. Germline V gives CDR1 MDHEN, CDR2 SYDVKM. The V end was cut by 7 bases, the J end by 1 base, with 17 bases between. The length of the CDR3 is 16 residues. The CDR3 protein is CASKGSDSRSYNEQFF. DNA of the CDR3: TGTGCCAGCAAAGGATCTGACTCGAGGTCCTACAATGAGCAGTTCTTC.